These T cell receptor beta chains were read from a single sample in a study of blood T cell repertoires in COVID-19. The data were produced by immunoSEQ multiplex PCR, yet TCRdb's version contains in-frame clones alone and is incomplete. Here the sample spans some 100,000 clones, over 80% being singletons. Sequenced: peripheral blood. These receptors were taken from a woman aged 70-85 years with active or convalescent COVID-19. The CDR3 runs from the conserved cysteine through the conserved F or W. Fields, in order: J gene, clone size, D gene, V gene, CDR3 DNA, CDR3 protein. The D gene is left open where the match is weak. Part of the rows lack a size; the others show once, few, many or a class for expanded clones.

>TRBJ2-5|-|-|TRBV18
TGTGCCAGCTCAGCCTCGGGTGAGACCCAGTACTTC
CASSASGETQYF
>TRBJ1-5|-|TRBD1|TRBV5-6
TGTGCCAGCAGCTTAGGGACAGGGGGTTGGTTAAGCAATCAGCCCCAGCATTTT
CASSLGTGGWLSNQPQHF
>TRBJ2-3|-|TRBD1|TRBV11-3
TGTGCCAGCAGCGGAGGACAGGGAGATACGCAGTATTTT
CASSGGQGDTQYF
>TRBJ1-1|-|-|TRBV11-2
TGTGCCAGCAGCTTAGACAGGGTTAACACTGAAGCTTTCTTT
CASSLDRVNTEAFF
>TRBJ2-3|-|-|TRBV6-1
TGTGCCAGCAGTGAAGTTTCTAGCACAGATACGCAGTATTTT
CASSEVSSTDTQYF
>TRBJ1-2|-|-|TRBV5-6
TGTGCCAGCAGCTTCGGGGGGCGGTCAGGTTGGAATGGCTACACCTTC
CASSFGGRSGWNGYTF
>TRBJ2-7|-|TRBD1|TRBV18
TGTGCCAGCTCACCGGTACCCCCGGGACAGGGGGCTTACGAGCAGTACTTC
CASSPVPPGQGAYEQYF
>TRBJ1-4|-|-|TRBV6-2/TRBV6-3
TGTGCCAGCAGTCGGGACATCGCTAATGAAAAACTGTTTTTT
CASSRDIANEKLFF
>TRBJ1-2|few|TRBD1|TRBV19
TGTGCCAGTAGTGGAGGACAGGGTGGCTATGGCTACACCTTC
CASSGGQGGYGYTF
>TRBJ1-1|-|TRBD1|TRBV18
TGTGCCAGCTCAAAAACGGGACAGCCGAACACTGAAGCTTTCTTT
CASSKTGQPNTEAFF
>TRBJ1-6|-|TRBD1|TRBV5-1
TGCGCCAGCAGCTTACTTAGACAGGGCGGAAATTCACCCCTCCACTTT
CASSLLRQGGNSPLHF
>TRBJ2-3|-|-|TRBV19
TGTGCCAGTAGTATTTTCGCAGTAAGCACAGATACGCAGTATTTT
CASSIFAVSTDTQYF
>TRBJ2-1|-|TRBD2|TRBV7-2
TGTGCCAGCAGCTTAGATTCTTCCAGCGGGGGGTTGAATGAGCAGTTCTTC
CASSLDSSSGGLNEQFF
>TRBJ1-1|-|-|TRBV7-2
TGTGCCAGCAGCTCTGACACAAGTCTTGAAGCTTTCTTT
CASSSDTSLEAFF
>TRBJ1-1|once|TRBD1|TRBV5-5
TGTGCCAGCAGCTTGGTTCAGGGGGCGGGGACTGAAGCTTTCTTT
CASSLVQGAGTEAFF
>TRBJ2-3|once|-|TRBV27
TGTGCCAGCAGTCCGGGGTTCTCTAGCACAGATACGCAGTATTTT
CASSPGFSSTDTQYF
>TRBJ1-3|-|TRBD1|TRBV15
TGTGCCACCACCATGGAGGGGGCAATATCTGGAAACACCATATATTTT
CATTMEGAISGNTIYF
>TRBJ1-2|-|-|TRBV7-2
TGTGCCAGCAGCTTACTCTATGGCTACACCTTC
CASSLLYGYTF
>TRBJ2-2|-|TRBD2|TRBV6-6
TGTGCCAGCACCCCTAGCGGAGCGAACACCGGGGAGCTGTTTTTT
CASTPSGANTGELFF
>TRBJ2-3|-|-|TRBV3-1/TRBV3-2
TGTGCCAGCAGCCTAAAAGATACGCAGTATTTT
CASSLKDTQYF
>TRBJ2-7|-|TRBD1|TRBV28
TGTGCCAGCAGTGTGGACAGGTTCAACGAGCAGTACTTC
CASSVDRFNEQYF
>TRBJ1-1|-|TRBD1|TRBV3-1/TRBV3-2
TGTGCCAGCAGCCAACTGACAGGGGGAACTGAAGCTTTCTTT
CASSQLTGGTEAFF
>TRBJ1-3|-|TRBD1|TRBV19
TGTGCCAGTACCACTTTACAGGGGGCAACTGGAAACACCATATATTTT
CASTTLQGATGNTIYF
>TRBJ2-7|-|TRBD1|TRBV11-3
TGTGCCATCAATATCCCCGGGACAGGGGAGAAAGACTACGAGCAGTACTTC
CAINIPGTGEKDYEQYF
>TRBJ1-4|-|TRBD1|TRBV5-8
TGTGCCAGCAGCTTGCCTCCGGGACAGGGTGGTGAAAAACTGTTTTTT
CASSLPPGQGGEKLFF
>TRBJ2-5|-|-|TRBV6-6
TGTGCCAGCAGTTCCACACGACAGGTTCAAGAGACCCAGTACTTC
CASSSTRQVQETQYF
>TRBJ1-6|once|-|TRBV3-1/TRBV3-2
TGTGCCAGCAGCCAAGTGGTCGGGGATTCACCCCTCCACTTT
CASSQVVGDSPLHF
>TRBJ2-1|once|TRBD2|TRBV2
TGTGCCAGCAGTGACGGGGCGGGGGATGAGCAGTTCTTC
CASSDGAGDEQFF
>TRBJ2-1|-|TRBD2|TRBV6-6
TGTGCCAGCAGCCTGGCGGCTAGCGGGAACAATGAGCAGTTCTTC
CASSLAASGNNEQFF
>TRBJ1-1|-|-|TRBV19
TGTGCCAGTAGTACACGGGACACGAACACTGAAGCTTTCTTT
CASSTRDTNTEAFF
>TRBJ2-2|-|TRBD1|TRBV5-1
TGCGCCAGCAGCTGGGACAGGGTCGACACCGGGGAGCTGTTTTTT
CASSWDRVDTGELFF
>TRBJ1-2|-|-|TRBV28
TGTGCCAGCAGTTTGCGACAGAACTATGGCTACACCTTC
CASSLRQNYGYTF
>TRBJ2-1|few|TRBD2|TRBV5-4
TGTGCCAGCAGCCCAACTAGCGGGGGGGCGGGTGAGCAGTTCTTC
CASSPTSGGAGEQFF
>TRBJ2-1|-|-|TRBV4-2
TGTGCCAGCAGCCCCATAGGATCGTCCGGGGCCTACAATGAGCAGTTCTTC
CASSPIGSSGAYNEQFF
>TRBJ2-7|-|TRBD1|TRBV18
TGTGCCAGCTCACCGCAGACAGGGGCCTACGAGCAGTACTTC
CASSPQTGAYEQYF
>TRBJ1-2|-|TRBD1|TRBV3-1/TRBV3-2
TGTGCCAGCAGCCCCGACAGGGACTATGGCTACACCTTC
CASSPDRDYGYTF